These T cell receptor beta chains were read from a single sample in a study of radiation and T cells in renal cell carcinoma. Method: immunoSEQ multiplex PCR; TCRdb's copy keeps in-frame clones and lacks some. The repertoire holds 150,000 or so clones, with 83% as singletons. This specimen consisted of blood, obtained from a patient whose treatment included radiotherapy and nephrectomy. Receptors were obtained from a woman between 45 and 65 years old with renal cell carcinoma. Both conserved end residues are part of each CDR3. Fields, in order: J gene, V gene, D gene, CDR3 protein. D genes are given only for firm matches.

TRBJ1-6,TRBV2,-,CASSSRDGPLHF
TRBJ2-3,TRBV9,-,CASSVGGSDTQYF
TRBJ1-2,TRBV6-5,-,CASRQGRRGYTF
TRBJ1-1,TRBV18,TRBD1,CASSPPWDREAFF
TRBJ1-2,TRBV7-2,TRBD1,CASSLELRQGARGYTF
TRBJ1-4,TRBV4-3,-,CASSQDVTHEKLFF
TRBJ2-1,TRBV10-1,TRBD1,CASKGGDNEQFF
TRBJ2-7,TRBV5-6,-,CASSLTGPYEQYF
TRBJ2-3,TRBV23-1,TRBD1,CASSSKDRVIADTQYF
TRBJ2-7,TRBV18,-,CASSPGGGQPGEQYF
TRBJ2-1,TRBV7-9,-,CASSLGTAYNEQFF
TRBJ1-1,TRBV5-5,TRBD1,CASTHRGQDTEAFF
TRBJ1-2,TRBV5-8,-,CASSPVPWFLGGYTF
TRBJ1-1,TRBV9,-,CASSPRAFKNTEAFF
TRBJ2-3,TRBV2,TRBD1,CASTKTGIKDTQYF
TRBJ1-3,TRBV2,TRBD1,CATSTRTGWGNTIYF
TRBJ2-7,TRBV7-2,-,CASSSSLSYEQYF
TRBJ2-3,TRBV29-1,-,CSLRGGPADTQYF
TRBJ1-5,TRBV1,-,CTSSQDRWERGELVAQPQHF
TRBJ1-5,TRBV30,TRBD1,CAWSTGGSNQPQHF
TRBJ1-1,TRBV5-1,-,CASKQVMNTEAFF
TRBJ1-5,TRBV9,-,CASSVGGRTDQPQHF